This T cell receptor beta chain was documented in a study of OX40 agonist ivuxolimab in advanced cancers. Background on the study: The study gave patients intravenous ivuxolimab at 0.01 to 10 mg/kg every 2 weeks.

People who had autoimmune disease history or systemic immunosuppression were excluded. Blood sampling was done at baseline, cycle 4 day 1, and cycle 7 day 1. Clones were read by immunoSEQ multiplex PCR, and TCRdb kept only the in-frame ones, dropping some. The sample includes 12,000 to 15,000 clones, about three quarters seen only once; the top ten take 15% to 20%. The CDR3 loop spans 14 amino acids. CDR1 is SGDLS, CDR2 YYNGEE, per germline. The V and J ends lost 3 bases and 4 bases respectively, with 13 bases between them. The clonotype comes from an adult with an advanced solid tumor such as melanoma, head and neck, liver or kidney cancer. The sequencing used CD4+ or CD8+ T cells sorted from blood, collected in a trial of the OX40 agonist ivuxolimab. The rearrangement joins TRBV9 to TRBJ1-2; D gene ambiguous. The CDR3 DNA sequence: TGTGCCAGCAGCGGAGGCGGAATTTCCTATGGCTACACCTTC. Protein: CASSGGGISYGYTF.